This T cell receptor beta chain was recovered during a study of blood T cell repertoires in COVID-19. Whole-study context: Samples of COVID-19 (acute and convalescent) were obtained from the United States, Italy and Spain.

Measured with immunoSEQ multiplex PCR; TCRdb has only the in-frame clones, and not every one. The sample records about 86,000 clones, 65% to 85% being singletons. Germline V gene data show CDR1 as PRHDT and CDR2 as FYEKMQ (reference sequence). This CDR3 comprises 12 residues. Trimming pared 3 bases from V and 2 bases from J, leaving 4 bases between. The J gene is TRBJ1-2, the V gene TRBV13; D is unclear. This receptor was obtained from an elderly woman with active or convalescent COVID-19. Sequenced: peripheral blood. The CDR3 spells CASSLENYGYTF. DNA for the CDR3: TGTGCCAGCAGCTTGGAGAACTATGGCTACACCTTC.